Following are 30 T cell receptor beta chains from one sample sequenced in a study of blood T cell repertoires in COVID-19. Assay: immunoSEQ multiplex PCR; the TCRdb copy retains only in-frame clones and omits some. The table shows approximately 260,000 clones, with around 92% occurring only once. The sample taken for sequencing was PBMCs or T cells enriched from blood (not recorded which). The receptors here all came from a woman aged 55-69 years who had recovered from COVID-19.

The V gene is TRBV2, the J gene TRBJ2-2; 13 nucleotides match TRBD2. J lost 0 bases, V lost 6 bases, and 1 base had no gene match. The CDR3 runs to 16 residues. CDR1 SNHLY and CDR2 FYNNEI come from the germline V gene. The CDR3 bases are TGTGCCAGCAGACTAGCGGGGGGGCCGAACACCGGGGAGCTGTTTTTT. It yields the protein CASRLAGGPNTGELFF.

J is TRBJ2-5 and V is TRBV12-3 or TRBV12-4, with D uncertain. Trimming cost V 4 bases and J 4 bases, with 7 bases left between them. There are 12 residues in the CDR3. The CDR3 spells CASSYHGETQYF. CDR3 DNA sequence: TGTGCCAGCAGTTACCACGGAGAGACCCAGTACTTC.

The J gene is TRBJ1-1, the V gene TRBV6-1; D unclear. Trimming took 2 bases from V and 1 from J, leaving 8 bases between them. This CDR3 is 14 amino acids long. CDR1 and CDR2 (germline): MNHNS, SASEGT. The CDR3 DNA reads TGTGCCAGCAGTGAACACTCTCGGAACACTGAAGCTTTCTTT. It encodes CASSEHSRNTEAFF.

The count of this clone is one. The genes are TRBV12-3 or TRBV12-4 and TRBJ1-1, with 7 bases that match TRBD1. The CDR3 covers 11 residues. V gave up 8 bases and J gave up 8 bases; unmatched junction bases: 5. This chain's CDR3 is CASVRDSEAFF. The CDR3 DNA is TGTGCCAGCGTCCGGGACAGCGAAGCTTTCTTT.

The chain combines TRBV5-1 with TRBJ2-7; D not certain. CDR1 is SGHRS, CDR2 YFSETQ, per germline. V lost 1 base and J lost 3, with 8 bases in between. There are 13 residues in the CDR3. Here the CDR3 DNA reads TGCGCCAGCAGCTTGTCCGAGTTCTACGAGCAGTACTTC. This translates into CASSLSEFYEQYF.

CDR3 sequence: CASSPTGGAGNQPQHF. The CDR3 DNA follows: TGTGCCAGCTCACCTACAGGGGGCGCCGGCAATCAGCCCCAGCATTTT. The J gene is TRBJ1-5, the V gene TRBV18; 9 nucleotides align to TRBD1. This CDR3 is 16 amino acids long. J was trimmed by 2 bases and V by 3 bases; bases with no gene match: 5. From germline, CDR1 is KGHSH and CDR2 LQKENI.

The chain combines TRBV24-1 with TRBJ1-2; D call uncertain. Germline CDR1 reads KGHDR; CDR2 reads SFDVKD. The V end lost 11 bases, the J end lost 2 bases, and 17 bases lay between the germline ends. The CDR3 extends over 14 amino acids. CDR3 DNA sequence: TGTGCCATCGAAATCGGGGAACAAAACTATGGCTACACCTTC. Encoded protein: CAIEIGEQNYGYTF.

V gene TRBV6-5 combines with J gene TRBJ2-3; D unclear. The length of the CDR3 is 15 residues. Germline V gene data show CDR1 as MNHEY and CDR2 as SVGAGI. Trimming removed 6 bases at V and 0 bases at J, with 13 bases between. CDR3 region: CASSVGRQSTDTQYF. The CDR3 DNA sequence: TGTGCCAGCAGCGTTGGCAGACAAAGCACAGATACGCAGTATTTT.

J is TRBJ1-2 and V is TRBV5-6; possibly TRBD1 for D (5 bases). V was clipped by 4 bases and J by 4 bases, with 20 bases between them. The CDR3 consists of 16 residues. Germline assignment: CDR1 SGHDT and CDR2 YYEEEE. The CDR3 sequence is CASSPPGLLSGYGYTF. The CDR3 DNA reads as TGTGCCAGCAGCCCGCCGGGACTCCTAAGTGGCTATGGCTACACCTTC.

J is TRBJ1-6 and V is TRBV5-1; D is perhaps TRBD1 (5 bases). The CDR3 has 14 residues. V dropped 1 base and J dropped 10 bases, with 12 bases sitting between them. The V gene's germline CDR1 is SGHRS and CDR2 YFSETQ. CDR3 in amino acids: CASSLLRGSSPLHF. The DNA for the CDR3 is TGCGCCAGCAGCTTGCTAAGGGGAAGCTCACCCCTCCACTTT.

The V and J genes are TRBV11-3 and TRBJ2-5, with D tentatively TRBD2 (5 bases). The CDR3 contains 12 residues. The germline V gene has CDR1 SGHNT and CDR2 YENEEA. The germline V and J ends were trimmed by 8 bases and 2 bases, with 9 bases remaining between them. CDR3: CASRGRQETQYF. CDR3 nucleotides: TGTGCCAGCCGGGGTCGGCAAGAGACCCAGTACTTC. Using reference TRBV11-3 and TRBJ2-5 for the parts outside the CDR3, the full variable domain is EAGVVQSPRYKIIEKKQPVAFWCNPISGHNTLYWYLQNLGQGPELLIRYENEEAVDDSQLPKDRFSAERLKGVDSTLKIQPAELGDSAVYLCASRGRQETQYFGPGTRLLVL.

This chain joins TRBV18 and TRBJ1-6; 8 bases map to TRBD1. Germline values: CDR1 KGHSH, CDR2 LQKENI. The length of the CDR3 is 15 residues. Trimming cost V 3 bases and J 8 bases; bases outside gene matches: 6. In nucleotides, the CDR3 is TGTGCCAGCTCACCCGGACAGGGCCAATATTCACCCCTCCACTTT. Translated: CASSPGQGQYSPLHF.

This clone was counted between two and nine times. The chain employs TRBV24-1 and TRBJ1-2, with D perhaps TRBD1 (6 bases). This CDR3 spans 14 amino acids. With 4 bases removed from V and 2 bases from J, the gap between germline ends came to 10 bases. CDR1 and CDR2 (germline): KGHDR, SFDVKD. This CDR3 reads CATSESGVNYGYTF. Written as DNA, the CDR3 is TGTGCCACCAGTGAATCAGGGGTGAACTATGGCTACACCTTC.

This clone was picked up a small number of times. This sequence joins TRBV2 and TRBJ2-3, with 7 bases identical to TRBD1. This CDR3 has 15 amino acids. The junction had 6 bases not matched to a gene; V was cut back by 6 bases and J by 0 bases. Germline lookup yields CDR1 SNHLY and CDR2 FYNNEI. CDR3 coding DNA: TGTGCCAGCAGCGTTCAGGGGGAGAGCACAGATACGCAGTATTTT. Its protein product is CASSVQGESTDTQYF. Looking up the rest from reference TRBV2 and TRBJ2-3 gives the full variable domain: EPEVTQTPSHQVTQMGQEVILRCVPISNHLYFYWYRQILGQKVEFLVSFYNNEISEKSEIFDDQFSVERPDGSNFTLKIRSTKLEDSAMYFCASSVQGESTDTQYFGPGTRLTVL.

This chain links TRBV7-8 with TRBJ2-1; 11 bases agree with TRBD2. Germline V gene sequence: CDR1 SGHVS, CDR2 FQNEAQ. Unmatched junction bases numbered 4, after V lost 2 bases and J lost 7 bases. The CDR3 runs to 15 residues. In DNA, the CDR3 is TGTGCCAGCAGCTTACTACTAGCGGGGGAAAATGAGCAGTTCTTC. Protein sequence: CASSLLLAGENEQFF.

The chain is built from TRBV3-1 (or the pseudogene TRBV3-2) and TRBJ2-5; TRBD2 matches at 7 bases. V lost 1 base to trimming and J lost 3 bases; unmatched junction nucleotides: 8. The CDR3 spans 16 residues. From germline, CDR1 is LGHDT and CDR2 YNNKEL (reference sequence). The CDR3 DNA follows: TGTGCCAGCAGCCAAGGTCTAGCGGCGAGAAAAGAGACCCAGTACTTC. Translating it yields CASSQGLAARKETQYF.

V is TRBV7-2 and J is TRBJ2-7, with 7 bases identical to TRBD2. Germline assignment: CDR1 SGHTA and CDR2 FQGNSA. The length of the CDR3 is 17 residues. J gave up 3 bases and V 5 bases, and 16 bases lay outside the gene matches. The CDR3 region is CASSLDPTRDYFYEQYF. CDR3 nucleotide sequence: TGTGCCAGCAGCCTGGACCCCACCCGGGACTATTTCTACGAGCAGTACTTC. Full variable domain (remainder filled in from reference TRBV7-2 and TRBJ2-7): GAGVSQSPSNKVTEKGKDVELRCDPISGHTALYWYRQSLGQGLEFLIYFQGNSAPDKSGLPSDRFSAERTGGSVSTLTIQRTQQEDSAVYLCASSLDPTRDYFYEQYFGPGTRLTVT.

The chain employs TRBV7-2 and TRBJ2-7; D perhaps matches TRBD2 (5 bases). The V gene lost 5 bases and the J gene lost 1 base, with 24 bases spanning the gap. The germline V gene has CDR1 SGHTA and CDR2 FQGNSA. The CDR3 sequence is 18 residues long. The DNA for the CDR3 is TGTGCCAGCAGCCCGCCTACGGGGTGGAGAAGAGGGTCCTACGAGCAGTACTTC. The encoded protein is CASSPPTGWRRGSYEQYF.

The chain is built from TRBV6-6 and TRBJ2-2, with 9 positions matching TRBD2. This CDR3 has 15 amino acids. CDR1 and CDR2 (germline): MNHNY, SVGAGI (reference sequence). V lost 7 bases to trimming and J lost 2 bases; unmatched junction nucleotides: 5. Here the CDR3 reads CASTRLAVNTGELFF. DNA for the CDR3: TGTGCCAGCACCCGACTAGCGGTTAACACCGGGGAGCTGTTTTTT.

The CDR3, as DNA: TGTGCCAGCAGCTTTGGCCGTTACACTGAAGCTTTCTTT. Amino acid sequence: CASSFGRYTEAFF. The chain is built from TRBV7-9 and TRBJ1-1, with no clear D. CDR3 size: 13 residues. Germline CDR1 is SEHNR and CDR2 is FQNEAQ (reference sequence). Trimming pared 3 bases from V and 3 bases from J, leaving 8 bases between.

This clone was seen once. V and J are TRBV11-3 and TRBJ1-6; D not resolved. The germline V gene has CDR1 SGHNT and CDR2 YENEEA. V lost 0 bases, J lost 10 bases, and 13 bases lay in between. There are 15 residues in the CDR3. The CDR3 sequence is CASSLDADSRSPLHF. In nucleotides, the CDR3 is TGTGCCAGCAGCTTAGATGCGGACTCTCGGTCACCCCTCCACTTT.

V is TRBV7-3 and J is TRBJ2-3; tentatively, D is TRBD1 (6 bases). Germline V CDR1 and CDR2: SGHTA, FQGTGA. The V end lost 2 bases, the J end lost 2 bases, and 11 bases lay between the germline ends. This CDR3 spans 15 amino acids. The CDR3 DNA sequence: TGTGCCAGCAGCTTACAGCCAGGGGACACAGATACGCAGTATTTT. This sequence encodes CASSLQPGDTDTQYF.

The rearrangement uses TRBV9 and TRBJ1-3; D is perhaps TRBD1 (5 bases). This CDR3 has 16 amino acids. Per the germline V gene, CDR1 is SGDLS and CDR2 is YYNGEE. With 0 bases removed from V and 0 bases from J, the gap between germline ends came to 10 bases. CDR3 nucleotides: TGTGCCAGCAGCGTAGGCCTGGACATCTCTGGAAACACCATATATTTT. Encoded protein: CASSVGLDISGNTIYF. The full variable domain, in which reference TRBV9 and TRBJ1-3 provide the parts outside the CDR3, is DSGVTQTPKHLITATGQRVTLRCSPRSGDLSVYWYQQSLDQGLQFLIQYYNGEERAKGNILERFSAQQFPDLHSELNLSSLELGDSALYFCASSVGLDISGNTIYFGEGSWLTVV.

The CDR3 DNA is TGTGCCAGCAGCCCGACAGGGTGGGAGCAGTACTTC. Protein product: CASSPTGWEQYF. J is TRBJ2-7 and V is TRBV27, with 7 bases lining up with TRBD1. Germline V lookup: CDR1 MNHEY, CDR2 SMNVEV (reference sequence). The trim removed 6 bases at V and 7 bases at J, leaving 6 bases unmatched. This CDR3 contains 12 residues.

This clone was detected only once. The chain carries TRBV28 and TRBJ1-2, with D uncertain. Trimming stripped 5 bases from V and 0 bases from J, with 13 bases between. The CDR3 length is 15 residues. Germline assignment: CDR1 MDHEN and CDR2 SYDVKM. For the CDR3, the DNA is TGTGCCAGCAGTCCCCTCCCCGGAGCTAACTATGGCTACACCTTC. This sequence encodes CASSPLPGANYGYTF.

This clone was detected a few times. Relative to the germline gene, one junction end is altered; a read error may explain this. The rearrangement uses TRBV19 and TRBJ2-7; 10 positions agree with TRBD1. This CDR3 has 15 amino acids. Germline V CDR1 and CDR2: LNHDA, SQIVND (reference sequence). The CDR3, as DNA: TGTGCCAGTAGTCGTGGGACAGGGGTCTCCCACGAGCAGTACTTC. This codes for CASSRGTGVSHEQYF.

This chain links TRBV11-2 with TRBJ2-2; 8 nucleotides agree with TRBD2. The trim removed 5 bases at V and 7 bases at J, leaving 12 bases unmatched. The germline V gene encodes CDR1 SGHAT and CDR2 FQNNGV. The CDR3 extends over 16 amino acids. The CDR3: CASSPTGGGRIGELFF. The CDR3 bases are TGTGCCAGCAGCCCCACTGGGGGCGGGAGGATCGGGGAGCTGTTTTTT. Drawing the rest from reference TRBV11-2 and TRBJ2-2, the complete variable domain is EAGVAQSPRYKIIEKRQSVAFWCNPISGHATLYWYQQILGQGPKLLIQFQNNGVVDDSQLPKDRFSAERLKGVDSTLKIQPAKLEDSAVYLCASSPTGGGRIGELFFGEGSRLTVL.

CDR3: CASSPSGGGTEAFF. The CDR3, as DNA: TGTGCCAGCAGCCCCTCCGGCGGTGGCACTGAAGCTTTCTTT. The V gene is TRBV3-1 (or the pseudogene TRBV3-2), the J gene TRBJ1-1, with D uncertain. Trimming removed 4 bases at V and 4 bases at J, with 13 bases between. CDR3 length equals 14 residues. Germline CDR1 reads LGHDT; CDR2 reads YNNKEL (reference sequence).

The V call is TRBV28, the J call TRBJ2-2; D uncertain. This CDR3 spans 14 amino acids. The V gene's germline CDR1 is MDHEN and CDR2 SYDVKM. The V and J ends lost 1 base and 0 bases respectively, with 3 bases between them. Here the CDR3 reads CASSLFTNTGELFF. The DNA for the CDR3 is TGTGCCAGCAGTTTATTCACGAACACCGGGGAGCTGTTTTTT.

The chain is built from TRBV6-5 and TRBJ1-1, with D hard to call. There are 14 residues in the CDR3. CDR1 and CDR2 from the germline V gene are MNHEY and SVGAGI. V dropped 7 bases and J dropped 4 bases, with 16 bases sitting between them. The CDR3 reads CASTSRDPGTEAFF. The DNA of the CDR3 is TGTGCCAGCACCAGCCGGGATCCGGGCACTGAAGCTTTCTTT.